Listed below are T cell receptor beta chains from one sample, sequenced in a study of shared clonotypes between healthy human individuals. The table came from immunoSEQ multiplex PCR; TCRdb's copy has only in-frame clones and leaves some out. The sample has about 2.2 million clones; 90% to 95% are singletons. The sample comprised naive CD8+ T cells from PBMCs. The receptors derive from a man aged 18 to 35 in good health. Some clones in this sample may be carry-over from other donors' samples. Each CDR3 is given with its conserved first and last residue. D genes are given only for firm matches. Clone size is stated in some rows and not others, as once, few, many or a class when expanded.

TRBV27	.	TRBJ2-7	16	.	CASSLSPGAASYEQYF	TGTGCCAGCAGCTTATCCCCAGGTGCGGCTTCCTACGAGCAGTACTTC
TRBV11-2	TRBD2	TRBJ2-7	18	.	CASSSGREIDGRPYEQYF	TGTGCCAGCAGCTCTGGGCGGGAGATAGACGGGAGACCCTACGAGCAGTACTTC
TRBV6-5	TRBD1	TRBJ1-1	14	.	CASSRDRGGTEAFF	TGTGCCAGCAGCAGGGACAGGGGAGGCACTGAAGCTTTCTTT
TRBV28	.	TRBJ1-1	15	.	CASSYDSWGVTEAFF	TGTGCCAGCAGCTATGACAGTTGGGGGGTCACTGAAGCTTTCTTT
TRBV5-4	.	TRBJ1-1	17	.	CASSLSYGGTANTEAFF	TGTGCCAGCAGCTTGTCATACGGGGGGACGGCGAACACTGAAGCTTTCTTT
TRBV4-1	.	TRBJ2-2	13	.	CASSPRSTGELFF	TGCGCCAGCAGCCCCCGTAGCACCGGGGAGCTGTTTTTT
TRBV27	.	TRBJ1-4	13	.	CASSFRVNEKLFF	TGTGCCAGCAGTTTTAGGGTAAATGAAAAACTGTTTTTT
TRBV4-1	.	TRBJ2-3	14	.	CASSQESGDWEQYF	TGCGCCAGCAGCCAAGAATCCGGGGACTGGGAGCAGTATTTT
TRBV19	TRBD1	TRBJ2-7	15	.	CASSTPWTGSYEQYF	TGTGCCAGTAGCACTCCGTGGACAGGTTCCTACGAGCAGTACTTC
TRBV7-3	.	TRBJ1-2	15	.	CASSLTPGINYGYTF	TGTGCCAGCAGCTTAACTCCAGGGATAAACTATGGCTACACCTTC
TRBV6-6	.	TRBJ2-7	13	.	CASSFSEAYEQYF	TGTGCCAGCAGTTTCTCGGAGGCCTACGAGCAGTACTTC
TRBV12-5	.	TRBJ2-2	12	.	CASGPQGGELFF	TGTGCTAGTGGTCCTCAGGGCGGGGAGCTGTTTTTT
TRBV7-9	TRBD2	TRBJ2-5	14	.	CASSHRTSGETQYF	TGTGCCAGCAGCCACCGGACTAGCGGTGAGACCCAGTACTTC
TRBV6-5	.	TRBJ2-1	13	once	CASSYAPSNEQFF	TGTGCCAGCAGTTACGCCCCCTCCAATGAGCAGTTCTTC
TRBV14	.	TRBJ2-7	15	.	CASSPIRDGTYEQYF	TGTGCCAGCAGCCCAATTAGGGACGGAACCTACGAGCAGTACTTC
TRBV7-8	.	TRBJ1-1	15	.	CASSSLGGLSTEAFF	TGTGCCAGCAGTTCCTTAGGGGGACTAAGCACTGAAGCTTTCTTT
TRBV19	.	TRBJ2-7	11	.	CASSKGNEQYF	TGTGCCAGTAGTAAGGGAAACGAGCAGTACTTC
TRBV18	.	TRBJ1-5	14	.	CASSPVGLGQPQHF	TGTGCCAGCTCACCGGTGGGGTTGGGTCAGCCCCAGCATTTT
TRBV5-6	TRBD2	TRBJ2-5	15	.	CASSPGGNLGETQYF	TGTGCCAGCAGCCCGGGAGGCAACCTCGGGGAGACCCAGTACTTC
TRBV10-3	.	TRBJ2-7	15	.	CAIRAGTVSSYEQYF	TGTGCCATCAGGGCCGGGACGGTGAGCTCCTACGAGCAGTACTTC
TRBV4-3	.	TRBJ1-2	16	once	CASSQEGAAGDYGYTF	TGCGCCAGCAGCCAAGAAGGAGCGGCAGGGGACTATGGCTACACCTTC
TRBV19	TRBD1	TRBJ2-6	17	.	CASSYRGLIPGANVLTF	TGTGCCAGTAGTTACAGGGGGCTAATTCCTGGGGCCAACGTCCTGACTTTC
TRBV7-3	.	TRBJ1-1	15	.	CASSSEVGVDAEAFF	TGTGCCAGCAGCAGCGAGGTAGGGGTCGACGCTGAAGCTTTCTTT
TRBV9	TRBD2	TRBJ2-5	16	.	CASSPGIGTSVETQYF	TGTGCCAGCAGCCCCGGTATCGGGACTAGCGTAGAGACCCAGTACTTC
TRBV4-1	TRBD2	TRBJ2-1	20	.	CASSHQRTGARGRAMDEQFF	TGCGCCAGCAGCCACCAAAGGACGGGTGCGCGCGGGAGGGCCATGGATGAGCAGTTCTTC
TRBV10-3	TRBD1	TRBJ1-5	15	.	CAISVEPGQNQPQHF	TGTGCCATCAGTGTGGAGCCGGGACAGAATCAGCCCCAGCATTTT
TRBV19	.	TRBJ1-5	15	.	CASSIKGGAHRPQHF	TGTGCCAGTAGTATAAAGGGGGGGGCCCATCGGCCCCAGCATTTT
TRBV19	.	TRBJ1-4	14	.	CASAWTGTNEKLFF	TGTGCCAGTGCGTGGACGGGAACTAATGAAAAACTGTTTTTT
TRBV14	TRBD1	TRBJ2-7	15	.	CASSQDRDSFYEQYF	TGTGCCAGCAGCCAAGACCGGGACAGCTTCTACGAGCAGTACTTC
TRBV29-1	TRBD1	TRBJ1-2	15	.	CSVVTWTGANYGYTF	TGCAGCGTTGTAACCTGGACAGGGGCTAACTATGGCTACACCTTC
TRBV25-1	TRBD2	TRBJ2-5	15	.	CASSDHPGLEETQYF	TGTGCCAGCAGTGACCATCCGGGACTAGAAGAGACCCAGTACTTC
TRBV7-9	TRBD2	TRBJ2-1	16	.	CASSSITSGRDTEQFF	TGTGCCAGCAGCTCCATAACTAGCGGGAGAGACACTGAGCAGTTCTTC
TRBV9	.	TRBJ2-2	16	once	CASSVGSGLITGELFF	TGTGCCAGCAGCGTAGGTTCAGGCCTGATCACCGGGGAGCTGTTTTTT
TRBV27	TRBD1	TRBJ1-2	14	.	CASRPRDRAYGYTF	TGTGCCAGCAGACCCCGGGACAGGGCCTATGGCTACACCTTC
TRBV16	TRBD1	TRBJ1-2	16	.	CASSQSRQGAIYGYTF	TGTGCCAGCAGCCAATCGAGGCAGGGGGCCATTTATGGCTACACCTTC
TRBV29-1	TRBD1	TRBJ2-4	13	.	CSVEQGARNIQYF	TGCAGCGTTGAACAGGGGGCCAGAAACATTCAGTACTTC
TRBV7-2	TRBD2	TRBJ2-3	14	.	CASSLVGTIDTQYF	TGTGCCAGCAGCTTAGTCGGGACTATAGATACGCAGTATTTT
TRBV6-5	.	TRBJ1-6	12	.	CASGSDNSPLHF	TGTGCCAGCGGATCTGACAATTCACCCCTCCACTTT
TRBV19	TRBD2	TRBJ2-1	16	.	CASSIGGTSGYNEQFF	TGTGCCAGTAGTATAGGGGGGACTAGCGGATACAATGAGCAGTTCTTC
TRBV27	.	TRBJ2-3	13	.	CASSLLGVDTQYF	TGTGCCAGCAGTTTACTAGGGGTAGATACGCAGTATTTT
TRBV9	TRBD2	TRBJ2-7	14	.	CATTHGTSGYEQYF	TGTGCCACCACTCATGGGACTAGCGGTTACGAGCAGTACTTC
TRBV27	.	TRBJ2-5	13	.	CASGSGNQETQYF	TGTGCCAGCGGTAGCGGAAACCAAGAGACCCAGTACTTC
TRBV6-9	.	TRBJ2-5	14	.	CASSSGSCPKTQYF	TGTGCCAGCAGTTCCGGGTCCTGCCCCAAGACCCAGTACTTC
TRBV7-9	TRBD2	TRBJ2-1	15	once	CASSSRLAGGGEQFF	TGTGCCAGCAGCTCGCGACTAGCGGGAGGGGGTGAGCAGTTCTTC
TRBV7-9	TRBD1	TRBJ2-5	15	.	CASSLGQGAGETQYF	TGTGCCAGCAGCTTAGGACAGGGGGCTGGAGAGACCCAGTACTTC
TRBV4-1	.	TRBJ1-2	14	.	CASSQGGGNYGYTF	TGCGCCAGCAGCCAAGGGGGGGGGAACTATGGCTACACCTTC
TRBV4-3	TRBD1	TRBJ1-5	15	.	CASSPGTGFNQPQHF	TGCGCCAGCAGCCCCGGGACAGGGTTCAATCAGCCCCAGCATTTT
TRBV7-2	TRBD2	TRBJ2-5	16	.	CASSVRTWEAGAAQYF	TGTGCCAGCAGCGTCCGGACTTGGGAGGCGGGAGCGGCCCAGTACTTC
TRBV27	.	TRBJ1-2	14	once	CASSSSGLNYGYTF	TGTGCCAGCAGTTCGTCAGGGTTGAACTATGGCTACACCTTC